The rows below give T cell receptor beta chains drawn from one sample of a study of T-cell reconstitution after alpha-beta-depleted transplantation in children. TCRdb recomputed calls from the PCR reads with MiXCR, one row per CDR3 protein. The table records hundreds of thousands of distinct CDR3 sequences, over 10% of them present only once. The specimen comprised PBMCs, mostly from graft donor cells, sampled 360 days after TCRalphabeta/CD19-depleted stem cell transplant. These receptors were taken from a male patient younger than 18 who had a stem cell transplant for acute myeloid leukemia, so the T cells may come from the graft donor. Both conserved end residues are part of each CDR3. Each record gives: clone size, V gene, D gene, J gene, CDR3 DNA, CDR3 protein. The D gene is left open where the match is weak. Size is stated for part of the rows, as once, few or many counts, or as a class when the clone is expanded.

NA	TRBV20-1	TRBD1	TRBJ2-5	TGCAGTGCTAGGGGGACAGGGTTGCAAGAGACCCAGTACTTC	CSARGTGLQETQYF
few	TRBV20-1	TRBD1	TRBJ2-2	TGCAGTGCTTGGAGGGACAGGGTAACCGGGGAGCTGTTTTTT	CSAWRDRVTGELFF
NA	TRBV5-1	NA	TRBJ2-7	TGCGCCAGCAGCTTGGACAGGTACACCTACGAGCAGTACTTC	CASSLDRYTYEQYF
few	TRBV11-1	TRBD1	TRBJ2-7	TGTGCCACCGAGTCCTTTAAACTAGGACAGGGGGCATCCTACGAGCAGTACTTC	CATESFKLGQGASYEQYF
few	TRBV5-1	TRBD1	TRBJ2-2	TGCGCCAGCAGCCAGGACAGGTCCGAGCTGTTTTTT	CASSQDRSELFF
few	TRBV20-1	TRBD2	TRBJ2-7	TGCAGTGCTACCTCTAGCGGGGGACCCTACGAGCAGTACTTC	CSATSSGGPYEQYF
few	TRBV4-3	NA	TRBJ2-3	TGCGCCAGCAGCCAAGGACAGAACCCCACAGATACGCAGTATTTT	CASSQGQNPTDTQYF
NA	TRBV24-1	NA	TRBJ2-5	TGTGCCACCAGTGACCGGACAGTCCAAGAGACCCAGTACTTC	CATSDRTVQETQYF
NA	TRBV28	TRBD1	TRBJ1-5	TGTGCCAGCAGTTCGGGACAGGGTGGGGCTAATAGCAATCAGCCCCAGCATTTT	CASSSGQGGANSNQPQHF
many	TRBV18	TRBD2	TRBJ2-1	TGTGCCAGCTCACCAACAAGACTAGCGGCGTACAATGAGCAGTTCTTC	CASSPTRLAAYNEQFF
NA	TRBV11-3	TRBD2	TRBJ2-5	TGTGCCAGCAGCGCTAGACTAGCGGGAGAGGAAGAGACCCAGTACTTC	CASSARLAGEEETQYF
NA	TRBV29-1	TRBD1	TRBJ2-5	TGCAGCGTTGAAGGACGGACAGGGGGGGAGGATTTGTGGGGTAAAGAGACCCAGTACTTC	CSVEGRTGGEDLWGKETQYF
few	TRBV2	NA	TRBJ1-1	TGTGCCAGCAGCTTTCAGCGGGGGACCCACAATACTGAAGCTTTCTTT	CASSFQRGTHNTEAFF
NA	TRBV14	NA	TRBJ1-2	TGTGCCAGCAGCCAAGACTTTTCCTATGGCTACACCTTC	CASSQDFSYGYTF
NA	TRBV5-1	TRBD2	TRBJ2-1	TGCGCCAGCAAAGGTACCGGGACTAGCGGGGTCAGCTCCTACAATGAGCAGTTCTTC	CASKGTGTSGVSSYNEQFF
NA	TRBV30	TRBD2	TRBJ2-4	TGTGCCTGGAGTCCCAGACTAGCGGCCTTCAAAAACATTCAGTACTTC	CAWSPRLAAFKNIQYF
few	TRBV20-1	NA	TRBJ2-3	TGCAGTGCTCCCCCTTTAGATACGCAGTATTTT	CSAPPLDTQYF
few	TRBV5-5	NA	TRBJ1-1	TGTGCCAGCTCCTCGGGACTCCCGAGCACTGAAGCTTTCTTT	CASSSGLPSTEAFF
many	TRBV20-1	TRBD2	TRBJ2-1	TGCAGCTCGGGACTAGCGCGCAATGAGCAGTTCTTC	CSSGLARNEQFF
NA	TRBV6-5	TRBD1	TRBJ2-6	TGTGCCAGCAGTTACGGGACAGTGCCTCTTAGGGCCAACGTCCTGACTTTC	CASSYGTVPLRANVLTF
NA	TRBV28	NA	TRBJ2-7	TGTGCCAGCAAACTGACGGAAAGCTCCTACGAGCAGTACTTC	CASKLTESSYEQYF
NA	TRBV20-1	NA	TRBJ2-7	TGCAGTGCTTACAAACAGGGTCGGTACGAGCAGTACTTC	CSAYKQGRYEQYF
NA	TRBV19	TRBD1	TRBJ2-7	TGTGCCAGTAGCCGTATAAGCACGGGACAGGGGTATTCCTACGAGCAGTACTTC	CASSRISTGQGYSYEQYF
NA	TRBV4-3	NA	TRBJ2-7	TGCGCCAGCAGCCAATACGGAGGTTGGAACTACGAGCAGTACTTC	CASSQYGGWNYEQYF
few	TRBV29-1	TRBD1	TRBJ2-5	TGCAGCGTTGATAGTACAGGGGCTGGAGAGACCCAGTACTTC	CSVDSTGAGETQYF
NA	TRBV25-1	NA	TRBJ2-3	TGTGCCAGCAGTGATGGGGCGCTACCAGTATGGGATACGCAGTATTTT	CASSDGALPVWDTQYF
NA	TRBV5-6	NA	TRBJ1-4	TGTGCCAGCAGCTACGCGAGTGGGGGCAGTGATGAAAAACTGTTTTTT	CASSYASGGSDEKLFF
NA	TRBV3-1	NA	TRBJ1-1	TGTGCCAGCAGCCAAGAATTCACGGTTCGGACTGAAGCTTTCTTT	CASSQEFTVRTEAFF
NA	TRBV7-2	NA	TRBJ2-4	TGTGCCAGCAGCTCAGGTCGGAGCACCAAAAACATTCAGTACTTC	CASSSGRSTKNIQYF
many	TRBV20-1	TRBD1	TRBJ1-3	TGCAGTGTTACACAGGGGCCCTCTGGAAACACCATATATTTT	CSVTQGPSGNTIYF
NA	TRBV11-2	TRBD2	TRBJ2-3	TGTGCCAGCAGCTCTACTAGCGGGAGGGCCCTTCCCCCCACAGATACGCAGTATTTT	CASSSTSGRALPPTDTQYF
NA	TRBV20-1	TRBD2	TRBJ2-7	TGCAGTGCTAGGACTAGCGGTGCCGTGTACGAGCAGTACTTC	CSARTSGAVYEQYF
many	TRBV2	NA	TRBJ2-2	TGTGCCAGCAGTGAGGAGAGGACCGGGGAGCTGTTTTTT	CASSEERTGELFF
few	TRBV14	NA	TRBJ2-2	TGTGCCAGCAGCCGGCCTCGGACGAAGGACACCGGGGAGCTGTTTTTT	CASSRPRTKDTGELFF
NA	TRBV7-3	NA	TRBJ2-3	TGTGCCAGCAGCGGAGAGGCGTATCGTACAGATACGCAGTATTTT	CASSGEAYRTDTQYF
few	TRBV7-8	TRBD2	TRBJ2-7	TGTGCCACCGGGCGACCTACGGGACTAGCGGGAGGTGTTACCTACGAGCAGTACTTC	CATGRPTGLAGGVTYEQYF
NA	TRBV13	NA	TRBJ1-1	TGTGCCAGCAGCTCCAGTGCGTTTACCATGAACACTGAAGCTTTCTTT	CASSSSAFTMNTEAFF
few	TRBV23-1	TRBD2	TRBJ2-3	TGCGCCAGCAGTCGCAACCCCGGGACTAGCGGCGATAGTTTT	CASSRNPGTSGDSF
NA	TRBV20-1	TRBD1	TRBJ1-4	TGCAGTGCCCTGACGCCGGGACAGGGGAATGAAAAACTGTTTTTT	CSALTPGQGNEKLFF
NA	TRBV7-2	NA	TRBJ2-6	TGTGCCAGCAGCGTATACAGGGACTCTGGGGCCAACGTCCTGACTTTC	CASSVYRDSGANVLTF